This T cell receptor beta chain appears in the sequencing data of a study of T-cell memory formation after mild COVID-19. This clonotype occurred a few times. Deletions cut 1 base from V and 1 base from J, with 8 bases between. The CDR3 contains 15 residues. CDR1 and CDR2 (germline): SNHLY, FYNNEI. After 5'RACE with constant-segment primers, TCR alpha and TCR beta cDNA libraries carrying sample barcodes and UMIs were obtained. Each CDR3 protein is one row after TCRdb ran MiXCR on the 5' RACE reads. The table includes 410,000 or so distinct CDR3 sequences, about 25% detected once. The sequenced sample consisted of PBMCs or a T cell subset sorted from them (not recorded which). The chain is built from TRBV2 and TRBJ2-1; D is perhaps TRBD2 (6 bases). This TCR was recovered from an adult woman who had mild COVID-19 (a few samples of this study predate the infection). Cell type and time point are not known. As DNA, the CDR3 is TGTGCCAGCAGTGAAGTGGGAGGTTCCTACAATGAGCAGTTCTTC. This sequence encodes CASSEVGGSYNEQFF.